This is a list of T cell receptor beta chains from one sample in a study of blood T cell repertoires in COVID-19. The table came from immunoSEQ multiplex PCR; TCRdb's copy has only in-frame clones and leaves some out. The table records about 58,000 clones, roughly nine tenths of them present only once. The sequencing input was peripheral blood. These receptors were taken from a woman in her 70s with active COVID-19. Both conserved end residues are part of each CDR3. A D gene is named only where the DNA matches it firmly.

d_gene	v_gene	j_gene	CDR3aa
.	TRBV9	TRBJ2-2	CASSPSSDTNTGELFF
.	TRBV13	TRBJ1-3	CASSLPQPGSGNTIYF
.	TRBV3-1/TRBV3-2	TRBJ1-2	CASSQDLTGGGYTF
TRBD2	TRBV19	TRBJ2-3	CASSIAALAGGTDTQYF
TRBD2	TRBV7-3	TRBJ2-2	CASSSSAGYTGELFF
TRBD1	TRBV20-1	TRBJ1-2	CSASPTQGARGYTF
.	TRBV3-1/TRBV3-2	TRBJ2-2	CASSHLNTGELFF
TRBD2	TRBV5-1	TRBJ2-1	CASSLASGSENEQFF
TRBD1	TRBV7-9	TRBJ2-2	CASSYGRVRGRRTGELFF
.	TRBV27	TRBJ1-4	CASSYRDGGVGEKLFF
.	TRBV2	TRBJ1-5	CASTQILAQPQHF
.	TRBV7-8	TRBJ1-1	CASSRTDSEAFF
TRBD2	TRBV9	TRBJ2-1	CASSVVVAGTYNEQFF
TRBD2	TRBV5-4	TRBJ2-7	CASSLKLAGVYEQYF
TRBD2	TRBV6-5	TRBJ2-7	CASSSTGTRLHEQYF
.	TRBV28	TRBJ1-2	CASKPHRHYGYTF